This is a list of T cell receptor beta chains from one sample in a study of patients and donors after allogeneic stem cell transplantation. TCRdb reanalysed the RT-PCR reads using MiXCR and keeps one entry per CDR3 protein. This sample has about 150,000 distinct CDR3 sequences, with approximately 22% found just once. The sample taken for sequencing was blood, either unsorted or a sorted T cell fraction (not recorded which). The receptors stem from a human donor who was either an allogeneic HSCT recipient or a stem cell or donor lymphocyte infusion donor (not recorded which). It is not recorded whose cells these are; they may come from a transplant donor. CDR3s include the opening cysteine and the closing phenylalanine or tryptophan. Each record gives: J gene, D gene, V gene, clone size, CDR3 protein, CDR3 DNA. The D gene is left open where the match is weak. A row's size may be missing; if present it is once, few, many or a size class.

TRBJ2-3 TRBD1 TRBV5-6 few CASSLSYTGGSADTQYF TGTGCCAGCAGCTTGAGCTACACAGGGGGCAGCGCAGATACGCAGTATTTT
TRBJ1-4 NA TRBV10-3 few CASQGSSPSKLFF TGTGCCAGCCAAGGGAGCTCGCCCAGTAAACTGTTTTTT
TRBJ2-4 NA TRBV7-9 NA CASSATGNHKNIQYF TGTGCCAGCAGCGCAACAGGGAACCACAAAAACATTCAGTACTTC
TRBJ1-1 NA TRBV7-3 many CASSLQGYTEAFF TGTGCCAGCAGCCTACAGGGATACACTGAAGCTTTCTTT
TRBJ1-2 NA TRBV18 few CASSPERAYGYTF TGTGCCAGCTCACCTGAGCGGGCCTATGGCTACACCTTC
TRBJ1-1 NA TRBV20-1 many CSARRQGMNTEAFF TGCAGTGCTAGGAGGCAGGGGATGAACACTGAAGCTTTCTTT
TRBJ1-4 TRBD1 TRBV2 few CASSQAGTVDEKLFF TGTGCCAGCAGCCAGGCCGGGACAGTTGATGAAAAACTGTTTTTT
TRBJ1-4 TRBD1 TRBV7-9 once CASSPQDRGAGEKLFF TGTGCCAGCAGCCCCCAGGACAGGGGGGCTGGTGAAAAACTGTTTTTT
TRBJ1-4 NA TRBV21-1 few CASSKEPDPNEKLFF TGTGCCAGCAGCAAAGAGCCAGATCCTAATGAAAAACTGTTTTTT
TRBJ1-2 NA TRBV12-3/TRBV12-4 NA CASSPLLGTNYGYTF TGTGCCAGCAGTCCCCTCCTCGGGACTAACTATGGCTACACCTTC
TRBJ1-5 TRBD1 TRBV29-1 few CSVQDRGQPQHF TGCAGCGTCCAAGACAGGGGTCAGCCCCAGCATTTT
TRBJ2-7 NA TRBV27 NA CASSLSSQTYSYEQYF TGTGCCAGCAGTTTATCGAGCCAAACCTACTCCTACGAGCAGTACTTC
TRBJ2-5 NA TRBV27 few CASHDLTQETQYF TGTGCCAGCCACGATTTAACCCAAGAGACCCAGTACTTC
TRBJ2-3 TRBD1 TRBV27 NA CASSHYLRTGGIHTQYF TGTGCCAGCAGTCACTACCTTAGGACAGGGGGAATACATACGCAGTATTTT
TRBJ1-1 NA TRBV18 few CASAMGEWTVNTEAFF TGTGCCAGCGCAATGGGGGAGTGGACAGTGAACACTGAAGCTTTCTTT
TRBJ1-4 NA TRBV12-3/TRBV12-4 NA CASSLESNEKLFF TGTGCCAGCAGTTTAGAGTCTAATGAAAAACTGTTTTTT
TRBJ1-1 NA TRBV5-1 NA CASSSRDTGGDVAFF TGCGCCAGCAGCTCCCGGGACACCGGAGGGGATGTAGCTTTCTTT
TRBJ2-1 NA TRBV11-3 few CASSPIMGAKDSSYNEQFF TGTGCCAGCAGCCCTATCATGGGCGCGAAAGACAGCTCCTACAATGAGCAGTTCTTC
TRBJ2-7 TRBD2 TRBV7-9 NA CASSYLGTSGYEQYF TGTGCCAGCAGCTATTTGGGGACTAGCGGTTACGAGCAGTACTTC
TRBJ1-4 TRBD1 TRBV5-1 many CASSSGQLNEKLFF TGCGCCAGCAGCTCGGGACAGCTTAATGAAAAACTGTTTTTT
TRBJ1-1 TRBD1 TRBV12-3/TRBV12-4 NA CASSLRQGITEAFF TGTGCCAGCAGTCTTCGACAGGGAATCACTGAAGCTTTCTTT
TRBJ1-6 TRBD1 TRBV6-6 many CASSPMGQGNSPLHF TGTGCCAGCAGTCCAATGGGACAGGGGAATTCACCCCTCCACTTT
TRBJ1-1 TRBD1 TRBV12-3/TRBV12-4 NA CASSPAQRQGGTEAFF TGTGCCAGCAGTCCCGCCCAGCGACAGGGAGGGACTGAAGCTTTCTTT
TRBJ2-2 NA TRBV11-3 NA CASSLAGGSTGELFF TGTGCCAGCAGCTTAGCCGGGGGCAGCACCGGGGAGCTGTTTTTT
TRBJ1-2 NA TRBV12-3/TRBV12-4 NA CASSLAVLYGYTF TGTGCCAGCAGTTTAGCCGTCCTCTATGGCTACACCTTC
TRBJ1-2 NA TRBV29-1 NA CSVYSPTGGYTF TGCAGCGTTTACTCTCCGACGGGTGGCTACACCTTC
TRBJ2-5 NA TRBV7-2 NA CASSRHDRNQETQYF TGTGCCAGCAGCCGCCACGACAGGAACCAAGAGACCCAGTACTTC
TRBJ1-1 NA TRBV12-3/TRBV12-4 NA CASTPSGTEAFF TGTGCCAGCACCCCCTCCGGGACTGAAGCTTTCTTT
TRBJ2-5 NA TRBV12-3/TRBV12-4 NA CASSFGLVETQYF TGTGCCAGCAGTTTCGGGTTGGTAGAGACCCAGTACTTC
TRBJ2-7 NA TRBV4-2 few CASSQDRYEQYF TGTGCCAGCAGCCAAGATCGGTACGAGCAGTACTTC
TRBJ1-1 NA TRBV3-1 few CASSQEGAAFF TGTGCCAGCAGCCAAGAGGGAGCAGCTTTCTTT
TRBJ2-1 NA TRBV20-1 many CSATRPLSYNEQFF TGCAGTGCTACTAGGCCCCTCTCCTACAATGAGCAGTTCTTC
TRBJ2-7 NA TRBV6-2/TRBV6-3 NA CASRDLGYEQYF TGTGCCAGCAGGGACCTTGGCTACGAGCAGTACTTC
TRBJ1-5 NA TRBV30 few CAWSGQASNQPQHF TGTGCCTGGAGTGGTCAGGCTAGCAATCAGCCCCAGCATTTT
TRBJ1-4 NA TRBV5-5 few CASSFICILCEKLFF TGTGCCAGCAGCTTCATCTGCATCCTATGCGAAAAACTGTTTTTT
TRBJ1-1 NA TRBV12-3/TRBV12-4 many CASSEQGNTEAFF TGTGCCAGCAGCGAACAGGGGAACACTGAAGCTTTCTTT
TRBJ1-6 NA TRBV6-6 once CASRRPFRMGNSPLHF TGTGCCAGCCGTAGACCTTTTCGGATGGGTAATTCACCCCTCCACTTT
TRBJ2-1 TRBD1 TRBV7-2 NA CASLTGVFNEQFF TGTGCCAGCCTCACAGGGGTTTTCAATGAGCAGTTCTTC
TRBJ1-5 NA TRBV5-5 NA CASSFRVNQPQHF TGTGCCAGCAGCTTCAGGGTAAATCAGCCCCAGCATTTT
TRBJ1-1 TRBD1 TRBV20-1 NA CSARGGTLLTEAFF TGCAGTGCCAGGGGGGGGACCCTTCTAACTGAAGCTTTCTTT
TRBJ1-2 NA TRBV20-1 few CSAGRERRQGYTF TGCAGTGCTGGCCGGGAACGAAGACAGGGCTACACCTTC
TRBJ2-3 TRBD1 TRBV12-3/TRBV12-4 NA CASSTGTGGTDTQYF TGTGCCAGCAGTACGGGGACAGGGGGCACAGATACGCAGTATTTT